This T cell receptor beta chain was sequenced for a study of blood T cell repertoires in COVID-19. Turning to the study itself: The origin of the acute and convalescent COVID-19 samples was the United States, Italy and Spain. Sources were T cells, B-cell-depleted T cells, or PBMCs; the material itself was cDNA or gDNA.

In germline, CDR1 is LGHNA, CDR2 YNFKEQ. V was clipped by 1 base and J by 1 base; unmatched bases: 5. The CDR3 has 16 residues. In the study's own analysis: It was from reference gene primer amplification that nucleated cell counts were estimated. Libraries were prepared by immunoSEQ multiplex PCR; TCRdb keeps only in-frame clonotypes and omits some of them. D and trimming were read from the DNA, whereas the V and J calls and clone size are those reported in that table. The sample includes 200,000 to 250,000 clones, about four fifths of them seen just once. Sequencing used peripheral blood. The V call is TRBV4-2, the J call TRBJ1-1; TRBD1 aligns across 8 bases. The clonotype originates from a woman aged 30 to 39 who had recovered from COVID-19. CDR3: CASSQVEGQGNTEAFF. CDR3 coding DNA: TGTGCCAGCAGCCAAGTTGAAGGACAGGGGAACACTGAAGCTTTCTTT.